A selection of T cell receptor beta chains follows, all from one sample in a study of vaccination effects on CD4 cells after COVID-19. The antigens for these receptors are not known. Assay: immunoSEQ multiplex PCR; the TCRdb copy retains only in-frame clones and omits some. The sample lists some 68,000 clones; around three quarters were seen once. Specimen: CD4+ T cells from PBMCs cultured with HCoV-OC43 spike peptides, collected before COVID-19 vaccination. The receptors were sampled from a human donor who received a COVID-19 vaccine. Each CDR3 is given with its conserved first and last residue. A D gene is named only where the DNA matches it firmly. Some rows mark clone size as missing; the rest say once, few, many or name a class of expanded clone.

>NA|NA|TRBV5-1|TRBJ2-5
CASSLKETQYF
TGCGCCAGCAGCTTAAAGGAGACCCAGTACTTC
>TRBD2|NA|TRBV7-9|TRBJ2-3
CASRGGGVTDTQYF
TGTGCCAGCAGGGGCGGGGGGGTCACAGATACGCAGTATTTT
>NA|few|TRBV15|TRBJ2-2
CATSRAGGANGELFF
TGTGCCACCAGCAGAGCGGGGGGCGCAAACGGGGAGCTGTTTTTT
>NA|few|TRBV5-1|TRBJ2-2
CASSLETPDHSSGELFF
TGCGCCAGCAGCTTGGAGACTCCCGACCATTCAAGCGGGGAGCTGTTTTTT
>TRBD1|NA|TRBV5-1|TRBJ1-4
CASSFGTGPEKLFF
TGCGCCAGCAGCTTCGGGACAGGGCCTGAAAAACTGTTTTTT
>TRBD1|NA|TRBV30|TRBJ1-2
CAWSMGTGGKDYTF
TGTGCCTGGAGTATGGGGACAGGGGGCAAGGACTACACCTTC
>NA|NA|TRBV6-6|TRBJ1-6
CASRKGGSDYNSPLHF
TGTGCCAGCCGAAAAGGGGGGAGTGACTATAATTCACCCCTCCACTTT
>TRBD1|NA|TRBV24-1|TRBJ2-5
CATSDLGQGRGQETQYF
TGTGCCACCAGTGATTTAGGACAGGGGAGAGGGCAAGAGACCCAGTACTTC
>TRBD2|NA|TRBV6-5|TRBJ2-3
CASSPTGTSDTQYF
TGTGCCAGCAGTCCTACCGGGACTAGCGATACGCAGTATTTT
>NA|NA|TRBV6-1|TRBJ2-3
CASSGHWVDRGLAGTQYF
TGTGCCAGCAGTGGGCATTGGGTCGACCGGGGGTTAGCAGGTACGCAGTATTTT
>NA|NA|TRBV12-5|TRBJ1-3
CASGLIPGHPENTIYF
TGTGCTAGTGGTTTGATTCCGGGACACCCAGAAAACACCATATATTTT
>TRBD1|NA|TRBV30|TRBJ1-5
CAWSEDRHSNQPQHF
TGTGCCTGGAGCGAGGACAGGCATAGCAATCAGCCCCAGCATTTT
>TRBD1|once|TRBV7-2|TRBJ1-4
CASSFRGTNEKLFF
TGTGCCAGCAGCTTCAGGGGGACTAATGAAAAACTGTTTTTT
>NA|NA|TRBV19|TRBJ2-5
CASSIRGTRGRETQYF
TGTGCCAGTAGTATAAGGGGGACCCGGGGAAGGGAGACCCAGTACTTC
>TRBD1|NA|TRBV3-1/TRBV3-2|TRBJ2-5
CASSQPGQGAYAETQYF
TGTGCCAGCAGCCAACCTGGACAGGGGGCATACGCAGAGACCCAGTACTTC
>NA|NA|TRBV7-8|TRBJ1-2
CASSLEVGESYGYTF
TGTGCCAGCAGCTTAGAGGTTGGGGAAAGCTATGGCTACACCTTC
>NA|NA|TRBV7-2|TRBJ2-3
CARGNSPGTDTQYF
TGTGCCAGGGGAAATTCCCCAGGCACAGATACGCAGTATTTT
>NA|NA|TRBV5-4|TRBJ1-2
CASSSHLGAHGYTF
TGTGCCAGCAGCTCTCATTTAGGGGCGCATGGCTACACCTTC
>NA|NA|TRBV2|TRBJ2-3
CASRGGATDTQYF
TGTGCCAGCAGGGGGGGGGCAACAGATACGCAGTATTTT
>TRBD1|NA|TRBV6-6|TRBJ1-2
CASIPADRVNGYTF
TGTGCCAGCATACCCGCGGACAGGGTAAATGGCTACACCTTC
>NA|NA|TRBV6-5|TRBJ2-3
CASRKGDTGTDTQYF
TGTGCCAGCAGGAAGGGGGACACGGGCACAGATACGCAGTATTTT
>NA|NA|TRBV18|TRBJ2-2
CASSLPRGDKNTGELFF
TGTGCCAGCTCACTGCCGCGAGGGGACAAGAACACCGGGGAGCTGTTTTTT